This entry concerns a single T cell receptor beta chain. This entry belongs to a study of T cells in Graves' hyperthyroidism and ophthalmopathy. Uncontrolled infection, other autoimmune disease, pregnancy and lactation each barred patients from inclusion. RNA transcripts yielded amplified TCR beta CDR3 regions. In the first-round RT-PCR of the TCR CDR3, the HTBI primer set was used. TCRdb itself ran the multiplex PCR reads through MiXCR, one entry per CDR3 protein. Altogether around 600,000 distinct CDR3 sequences are present, about 45% being singletons, with the ten largest covering under 8.5%. Sequences were obtained from peripheral blood or thyroid tissue (not recorded which). The origin of this receptor is an adult man with Graves' disease, either hyperthyroidism or ophthalmopathy (not recorded which).

CDR3 sequence reads: CASSRGVGSSTEAFF. As DNA, the CDR3 is TGTGCCAGCAGCCGAGGTGTAGGGTCGAGCACTGAAGCTTTCTTT. The J gene is TRBJ1-1, the V gene TRBV12-3 or TRBV12-4, with D unresolved. Trimming removed 6 bases from V and 4 bases from J, with 18 bases in between. The CDR3 contains 15 residues.